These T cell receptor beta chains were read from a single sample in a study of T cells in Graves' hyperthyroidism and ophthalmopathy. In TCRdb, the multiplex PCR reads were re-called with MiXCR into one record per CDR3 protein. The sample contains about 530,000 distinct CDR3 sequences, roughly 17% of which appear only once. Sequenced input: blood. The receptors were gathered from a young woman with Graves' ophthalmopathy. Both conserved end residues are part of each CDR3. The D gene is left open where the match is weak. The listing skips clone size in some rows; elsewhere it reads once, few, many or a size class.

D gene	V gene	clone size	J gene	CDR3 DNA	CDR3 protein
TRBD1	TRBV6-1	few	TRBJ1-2	TGTGCCAGCAGTCCGGACAGGGGAGTGGACTATGGCTACACCTTC	CASSPDRGVDYGYTF
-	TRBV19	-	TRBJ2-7	TGTGCCAGTAGTATGGGTCGCCACAACGAGCAGTACTTC	CASSMGRHNEQYF
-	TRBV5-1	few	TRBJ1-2	TGTGCCAGCAGCCCGGATGGGCTTTCCTATGGCTACACCTTC	CASSPDGLSYGYTF
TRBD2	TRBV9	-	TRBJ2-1	TGTGCCAGCAGCGCCCGTAGCGGGGGGGCCTTAGATGAGCAGTTCTTC	CASSARSGGALDEQFF
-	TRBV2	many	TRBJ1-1	TGTGCCAGCAGTGAAGAACGAGGACTGAACACTGAAGCTTTCTTT	CASSEERGLNTEAFF
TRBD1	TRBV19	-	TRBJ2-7	TGTGCCAGTAGCGATACCGGGACAGGGAATAACCCCTACGAGCAGTACTTC	CASSDTGTGNNPYEQYF
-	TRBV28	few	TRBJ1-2	TGTGCCAGCAGTTCACCAATGGTGTATGGCTACACCTTC	CASSSPMVYGYTF
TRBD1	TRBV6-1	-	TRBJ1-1	TGTGCCAGCAGTGAAGAGACAGGGGGACTAATGAACACTGAAGCTTTCTTT	CASSEETGGLMNTEAFF
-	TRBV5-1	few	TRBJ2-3	TGCGCCAGCAGCTTGGGGGCATACACAGATACGCAGTATTTT	CASSLGAYTDTQYF
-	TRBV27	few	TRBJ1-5	TGTGCCAGCAGTTGGGGGTTCAATCAGCCCCAGCATTTT	CASSWGFNQPQHF
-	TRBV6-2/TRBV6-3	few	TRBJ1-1	TGTGCCAGCAGTTACGTAGTAGGGGGAACTGAAGCTTTCTTT	CASSYVVGGTEAFF
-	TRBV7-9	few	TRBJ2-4	TGTGCCAGCAGCTTATCGGCTAGCGAAACCATTCAGTACTTC	CASSLSASETIQYF
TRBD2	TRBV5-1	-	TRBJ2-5	TGCGCCAGCAGCCCTGGCGGGGGGAAACAGTACTTC	CASSPGGGKQYF
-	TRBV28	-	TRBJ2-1	TGTGCCAGCAGTGTCCAGGGTTCCGGGGCGTCGTGGTACAATGAGCAGTTCTTC	CASSVQGSGASWYNEQFF
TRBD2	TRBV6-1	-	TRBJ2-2	TGTGCCAGCAGGAGGATAGCGGGAGACACCGGGGAGCTGTTTTTT	CASRRIAGDTGELFF
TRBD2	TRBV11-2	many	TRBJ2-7	TGTGCCAGCAGCATTAGCGGGGCAACCTACGAGCAGTACTTC	CASSISGATYEQYF
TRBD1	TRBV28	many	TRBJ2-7	TGTGCCAGCACCAAGACAGGGGGCCTCGACGAGCAGTACTTC	CASTKTGGLDEQYF
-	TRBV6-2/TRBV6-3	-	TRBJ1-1	TGTGCCAGCAGAGGGCAGGGCGGCATGAACACTGAAGCTTTCTTT	CASRGQGGMNTEAFF
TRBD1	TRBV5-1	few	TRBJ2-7	TGCGCCAGCAGCTTGGACAGGGGTTATCGGGAGCAGTACTTC	CASSLDRGYREQYF
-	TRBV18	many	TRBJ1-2	TGTGCCAGCTCACCGACAGCTGTACTTGGCTACACCTTC	CASSPTAVLGYTF
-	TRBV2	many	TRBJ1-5	TGTGCCAGCAGTGAAGAGGGGAGCCAGCCCCAGCATTTT	CASSEEGSQPQHF
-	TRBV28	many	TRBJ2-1	TGTGCCAGCAGCGGAATCGGGGAGCAGTTCTTC	CASSGIGEQFF
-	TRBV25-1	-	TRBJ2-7	TGTGCCAGCAGGGGGGCCGCCCTGGGGGCCGGCGAGCAGTACTTC	CASRGAALGAGEQYF
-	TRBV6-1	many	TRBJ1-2	TGTGCCAGCAGTGAAAGGCTTATCGGGAACTATGGCTACACCTTC	CASSERLIGNYGYTF
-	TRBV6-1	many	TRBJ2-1	TGTGCCAGCAGTTCGGACGGGGGCTCCTACAATGAGCAGTTCTTC	CASSSDGGSYNEQFF
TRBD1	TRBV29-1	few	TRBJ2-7	TGCAGCGTACCCGGGACAGGGTTCTACGAGCAGTACTTC	CSVPGTGFYEQYF
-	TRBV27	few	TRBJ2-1	TGTGCCAGCAGTTTTTCTGGCTGTGAGCAGTTCTTC	CASSFSGCEQFF